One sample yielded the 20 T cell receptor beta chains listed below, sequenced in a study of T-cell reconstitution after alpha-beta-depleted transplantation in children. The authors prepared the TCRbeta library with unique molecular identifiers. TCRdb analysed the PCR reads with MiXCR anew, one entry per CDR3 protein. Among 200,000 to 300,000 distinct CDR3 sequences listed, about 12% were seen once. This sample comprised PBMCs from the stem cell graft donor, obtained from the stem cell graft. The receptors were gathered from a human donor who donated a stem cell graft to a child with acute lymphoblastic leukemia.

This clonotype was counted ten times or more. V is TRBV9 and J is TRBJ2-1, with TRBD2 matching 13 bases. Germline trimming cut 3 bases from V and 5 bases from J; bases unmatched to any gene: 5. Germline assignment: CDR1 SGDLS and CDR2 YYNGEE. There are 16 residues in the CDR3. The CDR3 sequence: CASSAWTSGSHNEQFF. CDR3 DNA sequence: TGTGCCAGCAGCGCGTGGACTAGCGGGAGCCACAATGAGCAGTTCTTC.

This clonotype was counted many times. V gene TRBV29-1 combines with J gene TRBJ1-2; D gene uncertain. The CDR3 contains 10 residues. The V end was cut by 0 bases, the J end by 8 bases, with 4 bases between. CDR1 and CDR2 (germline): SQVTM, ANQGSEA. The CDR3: CSVEDPGYTF. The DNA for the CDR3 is TGCAGCGTTGAAGACCCGGGCTACACCTTC.

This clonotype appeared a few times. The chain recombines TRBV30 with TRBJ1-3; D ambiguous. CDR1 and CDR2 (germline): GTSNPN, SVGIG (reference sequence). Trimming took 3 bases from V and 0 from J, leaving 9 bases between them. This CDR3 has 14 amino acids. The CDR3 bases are TGTGCCTGGAGCCAGATCCGCTCTGGAAACACCATATATTTT. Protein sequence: CAWSQIRSGNTIYF.

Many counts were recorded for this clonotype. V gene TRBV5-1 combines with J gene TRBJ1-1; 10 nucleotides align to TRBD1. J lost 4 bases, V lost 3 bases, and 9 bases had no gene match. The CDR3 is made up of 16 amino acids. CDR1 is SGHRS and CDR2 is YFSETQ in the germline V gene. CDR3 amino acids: CASSWRQGASGTEAFF. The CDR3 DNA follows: TGCGCCAGCAGCTGGAGACAGGGGGCGAGCGGCACTGAAGCTTTCTTT.

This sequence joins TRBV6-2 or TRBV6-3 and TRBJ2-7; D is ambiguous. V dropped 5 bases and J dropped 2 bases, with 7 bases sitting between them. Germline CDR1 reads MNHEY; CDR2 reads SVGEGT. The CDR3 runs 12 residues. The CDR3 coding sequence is TGTGCCAGCAGTACAACCACCTACGAGCAGTACTTC. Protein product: CASSTTTYEQYF.

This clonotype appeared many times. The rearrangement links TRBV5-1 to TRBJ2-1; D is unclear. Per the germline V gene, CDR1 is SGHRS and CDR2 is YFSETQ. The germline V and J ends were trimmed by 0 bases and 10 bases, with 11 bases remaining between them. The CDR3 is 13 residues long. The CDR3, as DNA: TGCGCCAGCAGCTTGGAGGTGGAGTTGGAGCAGTTCTTC. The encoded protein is CASSLEVELEQFF.

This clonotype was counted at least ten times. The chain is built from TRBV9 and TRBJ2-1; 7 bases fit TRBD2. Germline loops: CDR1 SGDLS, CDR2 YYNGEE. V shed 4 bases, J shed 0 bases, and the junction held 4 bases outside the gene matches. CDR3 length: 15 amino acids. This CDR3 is CASSNGGGSYNEQFF. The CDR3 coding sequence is TGTGCCAGCAGCAATGGGGGGGGCTCCTACAATGAGCAGTTCTTC.

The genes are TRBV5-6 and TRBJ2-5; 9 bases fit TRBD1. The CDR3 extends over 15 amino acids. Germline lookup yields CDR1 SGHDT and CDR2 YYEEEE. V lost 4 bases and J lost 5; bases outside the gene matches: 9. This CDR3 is CASSPTTGGGETQYF. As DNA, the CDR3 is TGTGCCAGCAGCCCCACGACAGGGGGGGGGGAGACCCAGTACTTC. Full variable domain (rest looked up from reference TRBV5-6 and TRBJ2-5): DAGVTQSPTHLIKTRGQQVTLRCSPKSGHDTVSWYQQALGQGPQFIFQYYEEEERQRGNFPDRFSGHQFPNYSSELNVNALLLGDSALYLCASSPTTGGGETQYFGPGTRLLVL.

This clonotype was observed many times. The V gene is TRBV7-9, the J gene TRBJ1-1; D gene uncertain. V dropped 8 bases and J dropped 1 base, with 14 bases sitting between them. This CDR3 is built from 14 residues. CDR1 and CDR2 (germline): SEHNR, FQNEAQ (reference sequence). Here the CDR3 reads CASQPRFGNTEAFF. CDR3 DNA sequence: TGTGCCAGCCAACCCCGTTTCGGGAACACTGAAGCTTTCTTT.

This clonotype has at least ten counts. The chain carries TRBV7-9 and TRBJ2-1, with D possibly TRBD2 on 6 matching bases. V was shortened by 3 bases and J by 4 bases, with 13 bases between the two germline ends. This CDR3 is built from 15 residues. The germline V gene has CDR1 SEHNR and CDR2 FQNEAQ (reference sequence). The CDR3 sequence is CASSLGGEIYNEQFF. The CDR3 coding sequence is TGTGCCAGCAGCTTGGGCGGGGAGATATACAATGAGCAGTTCTTC.

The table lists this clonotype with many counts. CDR3 nucleotide sequence: TGTGCCAGCAGTCTACAGGGGGGTGGCAATCAGCCCCAGCATTTT. Its translation: CASSLQGGGNQPQHF. The chain is built from TRBV27 and TRBJ1-5; TRBD1 agrees at 8 bases. Germline V gene sequence: CDR1 MNHEY, CDR2 SMNVEV (reference sequence). The CDR3 has 15 amino acids. V was pared by 5 bases and J by 2 bases, with 5 bases of the junction left unmatched.

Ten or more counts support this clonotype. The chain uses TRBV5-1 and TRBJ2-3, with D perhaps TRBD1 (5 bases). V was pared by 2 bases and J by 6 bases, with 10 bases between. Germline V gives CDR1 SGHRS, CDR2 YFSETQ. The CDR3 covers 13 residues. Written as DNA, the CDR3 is TGCGCCAGCAGCTTAGGGGTCAGGGATACGCAGTATTTT. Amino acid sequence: CASSLGVRDTQYF.

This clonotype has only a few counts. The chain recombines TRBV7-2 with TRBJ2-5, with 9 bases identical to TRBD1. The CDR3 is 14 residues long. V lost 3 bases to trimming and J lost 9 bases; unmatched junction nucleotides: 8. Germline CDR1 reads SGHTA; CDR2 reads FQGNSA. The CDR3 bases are TGTGCCAGCAGCTTGACAGGGGGAGAGGAGCCCCAGTACTTC. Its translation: CASSLTGGEEPQYF.

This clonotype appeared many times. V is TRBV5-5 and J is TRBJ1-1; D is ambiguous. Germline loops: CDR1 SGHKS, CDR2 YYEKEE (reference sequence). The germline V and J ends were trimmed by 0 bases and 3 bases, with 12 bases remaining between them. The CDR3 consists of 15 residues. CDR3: CASSLVVRQHTEAFF. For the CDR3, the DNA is TGTGCCAGCAGCTTGGTTGTTCGGCAGCACACTGAAGCTTTCTTT.

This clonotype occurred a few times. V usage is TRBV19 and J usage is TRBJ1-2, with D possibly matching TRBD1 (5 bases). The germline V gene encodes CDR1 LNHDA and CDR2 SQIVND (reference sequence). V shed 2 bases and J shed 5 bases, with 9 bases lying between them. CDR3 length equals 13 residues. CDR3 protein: CASSIPTAYGYTF. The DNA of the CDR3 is TGTGCCAGTAGTATACCGACAGCGTATGGCTACACCTTC.

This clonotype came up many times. In DNA form, the CDR3 reads TGCAGTGCTAGAGTCCTAGGGACGGGGGCCGCTTCCTACAATGAGCAGTTCTTC. This gives the protein CSARVLGTGAASYNEQFF. The genes are TRBV20-1 and TRBJ2-1; D may correspond to TRBD1 or TRBD2 (6 bases each). The CDR3 loop spans 18 amino acids. V was trimmed by 1 base and J by 1 base, leaving 20 bases between them. The V gene's germline CDR1 is DFQATT and CDR2 SNEGSKA (reference sequence).

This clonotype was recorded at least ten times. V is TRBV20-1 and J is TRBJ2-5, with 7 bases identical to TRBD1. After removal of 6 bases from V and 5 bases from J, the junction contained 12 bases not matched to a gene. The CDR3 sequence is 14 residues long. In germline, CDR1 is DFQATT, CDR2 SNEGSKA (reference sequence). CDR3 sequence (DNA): TGCAGTGCCCCAATAGAGGGGGCATGGGAGACCCAGTACTTC. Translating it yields CSAPIEGAWETQYF.

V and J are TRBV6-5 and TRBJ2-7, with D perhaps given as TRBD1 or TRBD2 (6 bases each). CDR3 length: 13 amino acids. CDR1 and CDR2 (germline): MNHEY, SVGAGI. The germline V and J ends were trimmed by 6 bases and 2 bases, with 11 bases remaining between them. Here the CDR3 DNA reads TGTGCCAGCAGGTGGGGGGCCGCCTACGAGCAGTACTTC. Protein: CASRWGAAYEQYF.

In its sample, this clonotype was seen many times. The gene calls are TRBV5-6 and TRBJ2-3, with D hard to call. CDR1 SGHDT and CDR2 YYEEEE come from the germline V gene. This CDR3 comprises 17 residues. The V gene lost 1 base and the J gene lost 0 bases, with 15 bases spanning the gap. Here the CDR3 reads CASSLRFFGPSTDTQYF. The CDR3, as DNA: TGTGCCAGCAGCTTGAGGTTCTTCGGACCTAGCACAGATACGCAGTATTTT.

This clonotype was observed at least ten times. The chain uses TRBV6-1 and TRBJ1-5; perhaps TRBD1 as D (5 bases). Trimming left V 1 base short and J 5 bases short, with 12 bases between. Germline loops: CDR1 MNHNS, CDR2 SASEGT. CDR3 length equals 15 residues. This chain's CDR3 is CASSEGRRADQPQHF. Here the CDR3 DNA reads TGTGCCAGCAGTGAAGGGCGCAGGGCCGATCAGCCCCAGCATTTT.